This T cell receptor (beta chain) was observed in a study of T cells after yellow fever vaccination. Study in general: When fractions had low cell numbers, they were prepared with SMART-Seq v4 Ultra Low Input.

5'RACE template switching added a universal primer site and UMIs to TCR cDNA. A single record per CDR3 protein comes from TCRdb applying MiXCR to the 5' RACE reads. The sample has a few hundred thousand distinct CDR3 sequences, around 16% seen once. This clonotype has just a few counts. Its cognate antigen is unknown. V gave up 1 base and J gave up 5 bases, with 11 bases separating them. The CDR3 is 14 amino acids. CDR1 SEHNR and CDR2 FQNEAQ come from the germline V gene (reference sequence). Overall study results and limits: Secondary responses were weaker yet peaked faster, day 5 versus 15. From the bulk population, abundant clonotypes could contaminate and appear within FACS-sorted repertoires.

V gene TRBV7-9 combines with J gene TRBJ1-1; D ambiguous. This sample comprised PBMCs, obtained about 5 days after the first yellow fever vaccination. The clonotype originates from a man aged 18 to 35 who received the YFV17D yellow fever vaccine. The CDR3 reads CASSLVGRHTEAFF. The CDR3 DNA sequence: TGTGCCAGCAGCTTAGTGGGGAGACATACTGAAGCTTTCTTT.